Sequencing of this TCR beta chain was carried out in a study of PD-1 blockade in classical Hodgkin lymphoma. Regarding time point: cycle 4 day 1 (C4D1), after less than 7 weeks of nivolumab. In every patient, relapse followed autologous stem cell transplantation, while exposure to brentuximab vedotin differed. Magnetic negative selection of thawed PBMCs was the method by which CD4+ T cells were purified. This CDR3 has 14 amino acids. Trimming took 7 bases from V and 2 from J; bases not matched to a gene: 7. Germline V gives CDR1 MDHEN, CDR2 SYDVKM. Measured with immunoSEQ multiplex PCR; TCRdb has only the in-frame clones, and not every one. The sample carries more than 15,000 clones, 65% to 85% recorded once. General study results and limits: The study found that TCR diversity rose significantly by C4D1 in CD4+ but not CD8+ cells. Baseline diversity resembling that of newly diagnosed patients was seen in complete responders.

Regarding this clone: Its antigen is not identified.

The receptor was isolated from a human donor with classical Hodgkin lymphoma. The chain links TRBV28 to TRBJ1-2, with 7 bases matching TRBD1. This sample comprised CD4+ T cells from blood, obtained before the fourth cycle of nivolumab. CDR3 region: CASTAGGGNYGYTF. The CDR3 DNA reads TGTGCCAGCACGGCAGGGGGAGGGAACTATGGCTACACCTTC.